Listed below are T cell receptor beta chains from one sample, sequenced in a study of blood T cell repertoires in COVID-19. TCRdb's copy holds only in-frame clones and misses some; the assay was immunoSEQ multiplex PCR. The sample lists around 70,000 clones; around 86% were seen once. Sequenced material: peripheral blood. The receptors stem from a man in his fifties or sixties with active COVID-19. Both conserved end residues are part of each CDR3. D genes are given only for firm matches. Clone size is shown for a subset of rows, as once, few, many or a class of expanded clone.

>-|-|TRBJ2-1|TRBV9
TGTGCCAGCAGCGGGGACTTTGAGCAGTTCTTC
CASSGDFEQFF
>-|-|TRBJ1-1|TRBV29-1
TGCAGCGTTGTGGGCAATGAAGCTTTCTTT
CSVVGNEAFF
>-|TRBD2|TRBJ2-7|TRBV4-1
TGCGCCAGCAGCGACGGACTAGCGGGGGACGAGCAGTACTTC
CASSDGLAGDEQYF
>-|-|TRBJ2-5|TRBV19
TGTGCCAGTATGACAGGAACTCAAGAGACCCAGTACTTC
CASMTGTQETQYF
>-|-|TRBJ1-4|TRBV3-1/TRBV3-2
TGTGCCAGCAGCAAACAGGGATCTAATGAAAAACTGTTTTTT
CASSKQGSNEKLFF
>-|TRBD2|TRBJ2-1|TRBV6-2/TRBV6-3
TGTGCCAGCAGTTATACTAGCGGGGTCAATGAGCAGTTCTTC
CASSYTSGVNEQFF
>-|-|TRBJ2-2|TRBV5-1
TGCGCCAGCAGCTTCTACAGGGGAGGCGACACCGGGGAGCTGTTTTTT
CASSFYRGGDTGELFF
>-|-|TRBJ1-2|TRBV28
TGTGCCAGCAGTTTAGCAGGGGAAAGTGGCTATGGCTACACCTTC
CASSLAGESGYGYTF
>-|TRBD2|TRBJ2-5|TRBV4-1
TGCGCCAGCAGCCAAGGACTAGCGGGAAGGGAGACCCAGTACTTC
CASSQGLAGRETQYF
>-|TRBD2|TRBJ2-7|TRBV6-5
TGTGCCAGCAAACGGGGGGGCCTCTACGAGCAGTACTTC
CASKRGGLYEQYF
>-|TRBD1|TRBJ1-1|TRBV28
TGTGCCAGCACAACCATGACAGGGAAAGCTTTCTTT
CASTTMTGKAFF
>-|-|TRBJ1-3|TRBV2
TGTGCCAGCAGTGACGGGGGGTTCTCTGGAAACACCATATATTTT
CASSDGGFSGNTIYF
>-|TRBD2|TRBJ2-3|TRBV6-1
TGTGCCAGCAGTGATCATTTTAGCGGGGCCGAGTATTTT
CASSDHFSGAEYF
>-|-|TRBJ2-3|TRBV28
TGTGCCAGCAGTTTAAACAGCTATACGCAGTATTTT
CASSLNSYTQYF
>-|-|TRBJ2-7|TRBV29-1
TGCAGCGTAGGCGACAACGCCTACGAGCAGTACTTC
CSVGDNAYEQYF
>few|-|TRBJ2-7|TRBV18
TGTGCCAGCTCACCCCCCTCGAGCGGAGGGCCCCGGGTCTACGAGCAGTACTTC
CASSPPSSGGPRVYEQYF
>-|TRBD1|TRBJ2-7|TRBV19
TGTGCCAGTAGATTACGGACAGGAGCCTACGAGCAGTACTTC
CASRLRTGAYEQYF
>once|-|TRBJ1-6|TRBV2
TGTGCCAGCAGTGAAAATGGACAGCCCAATTCACCCCTCCACTTT
CASSENGQPNSPLHF
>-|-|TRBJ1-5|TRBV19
TGTGCCAGTATGGACCGGGGAGGACAGCCCCAGCATTTT
CASMDRGGQPQHF
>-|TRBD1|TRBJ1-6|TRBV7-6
TGTGCCAGCAGCTTAGTCGGACAGGGAGGCGGTTCACCCCTCCACTTT
CASSLVGQGGGSPLHF
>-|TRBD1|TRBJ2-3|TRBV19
TGTGCCAGTAGTTGGCGGGACAGGGGTAGGGCAGATACGCAGTATTTT
CASSWRDRGRADTQYF
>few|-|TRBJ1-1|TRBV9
TGTGCCAGCAGCCGCGGGGGAGCGGGGGACACTGAAGCTTTCTTT
CASSRGGAGDTEAFF
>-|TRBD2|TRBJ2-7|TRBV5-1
TGCGCCAGCAGCCATGGGACTAGCGGTTTCTCCTACGAGCAGTACTTC
CASSHGTSGFSYEQYF
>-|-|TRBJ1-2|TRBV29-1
TGCAGCGCGGAGTATAGGGGCTATGGCTACACCTTC
CSAEYRGYGYTF
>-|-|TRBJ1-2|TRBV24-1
TGTGCCACCAGAGAATCCGGGGGGGACTATGGCTACACCTTC
CATRESGGDYGYTF
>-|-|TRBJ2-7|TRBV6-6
TGTGCCAGCAGGGACTCCGGGACATACTACGAGCAGTACTTC
CASRDSGTYYEQYF
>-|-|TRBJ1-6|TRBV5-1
TGCGCCAGCAGCTTGATGGAGAGGTCACCCCTCCACTTT
CASSLMERSPLHF
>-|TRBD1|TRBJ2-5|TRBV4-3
TGCGCCAGCAGCCAAGATACGTTGACAGGGGTGGAGACCCAGTACTTC
CASSQDTLTGVETQYF
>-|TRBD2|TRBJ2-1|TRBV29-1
TGCAGCGTTGATCCTAGCGGGGGGTACAATGAGCAGTTCTTC
CSVDPSGGYNEQFF
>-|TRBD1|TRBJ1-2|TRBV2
TGTGCCAGCAGTTTGTCCGGGACAGGACACACTAACTATGGCTACACCTTC
CASSLSGTGHTNYGYTF
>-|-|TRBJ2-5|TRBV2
TGTGCCAGCAGTCTTCAGACTTGGCAAGAGACCCAGTACTTC
CASSLQTWQETQYF
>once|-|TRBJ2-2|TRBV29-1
TGCAGCGTTGAACAGGCCAACACCGGGGAGCTGTTTTTT
CSVEQANTGELFF
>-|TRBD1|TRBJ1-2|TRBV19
TGTGCCAGTAGTATAGACCGGACAGGCCGCTCCACTAACTATGGCTACACCTTC
CASSIDRTGRSTNYGYTF
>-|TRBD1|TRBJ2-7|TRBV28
TGTGCCAGCAGTCCAGGACAGGTGACCTACGAGCAGTACTTC
CASSPGQVTYEQYF
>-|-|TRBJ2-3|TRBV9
TGTGCCAGCAGCGTAGAAGGGACACGGGGGGTTACGCAGTATTTT
CASSVEGTRGVTQYF
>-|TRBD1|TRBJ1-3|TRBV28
TGTGCCAGCAGTTTGACAGGGAACTTGAGGGGAAACACCATATATTTT
CASSLTGNLRGNTIYF
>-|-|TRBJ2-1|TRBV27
TGTGCCAGCAGTTTACAACGGGGTCATGAGCAGTTCTTC
CASSLQRGHEQFF
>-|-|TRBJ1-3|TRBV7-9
TGTGCCAGCAGCTCCCTAACGAACACCATATATTTT
CASSSLTNTIYF
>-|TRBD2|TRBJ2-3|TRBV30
TGTGCCTGGAGTGGAAGGGGACTAGCGGCCAGTTTAACGCAGTATTTT
CAWSGRGLAASLTQYF
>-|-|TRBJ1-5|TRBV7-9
TGTGCCAGCAGCTTAGAGACAGGCAATCAGCCCCAGCATTTT
CASSLETGNQPQHF
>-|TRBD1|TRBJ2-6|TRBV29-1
TGCAGCGTATACAGGGGGTATGGGGCCAACGTCCTGACTTTC
CSVYRGYGANVLTF
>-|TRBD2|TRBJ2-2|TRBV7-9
TGTGCCAGCAGCTTCGGGAGCGGGACTAACACCGGGGAGCTGTTTTTT
CASSFGSGTNTGELFF
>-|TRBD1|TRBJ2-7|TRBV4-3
TGCGCCAGCAGCCCGACCGACAGGGAAGGCTACGAGCAGTACTTC
CASSPTDREGYEQYF
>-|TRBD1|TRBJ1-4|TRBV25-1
TGTGCCAGCAGTGACCCGCGGACAGGGCCAAATGAAAAACTGTTTTTT
CASSDPRTGPNEKLFF
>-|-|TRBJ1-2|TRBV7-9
TGTGCCAGCAGCTTTATGCGGGGTTTAGAGGGCTACACCTTC
CASSFMRGLEGYTF
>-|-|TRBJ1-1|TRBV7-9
TGTGCCAGCAGCTTAATCGGGGTGGGTAACACTGAAGCTTTCTTT
CASSLIGVGNTEAFF
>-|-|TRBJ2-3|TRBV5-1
TGCGCCAGCAGCTTGTTTGCGGAGAGCACAGATACGCAGTATTTT
CASSLFAESTDTQYF
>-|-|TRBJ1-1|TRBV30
TGTGCCTGGAAAATGGGGGGGCGAACTGAAGCTTTCTTT
CAWKMGGRTEAFF
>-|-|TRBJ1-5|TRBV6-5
TGTGCCAGCAGTTCTAGGGGCGCGGGCAATCAGCCCCAGCATTTT
CASSSRGAGNQPQHF
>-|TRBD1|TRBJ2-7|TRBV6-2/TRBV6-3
TGTGCCAGCAGTGCGTTCGGGGCAGGGGGTTCCTACGAGCAGTACTTC
CASSAFGAGGSYEQYF